The sequence of this T cell receptor beta chain was determined in a study of CD8 T cells in ankylosing spondylitis. General study results and limits: Reportedly, matched ankylosing spondylitis synovial fluid was significantly enriched for disease-linked clones. What seemed typical of ankylosing spondylitis blood was a TCR beta motif built from about 8 highly homologous variants.

This clonotype was found many times. Its antigen remains unidentified. TCRdb analysed the 5' RACE reads with MiXCR anew, one entry per CDR3 protein. The table shows more than 150,000 distinct CDR3 sequences, with 10% to 15% occurring only once. The receptor's source is a female donor with ankylosing spondylitis or in good health (not recorded which). Material for sequencing was blood, either unsorted or a sorted T cell fraction (not recorded which).

The DNA for the CDR3 is TGCGCCAGCAGCTTGGATGGAACCAATAGCAATCAGCCCCAGCATTTT. This gives the protein CASSLDGTNSNQPQHF. J is TRBJ1-5 and V is TRBV5-1; D not certain. This CDR3 has 16 amino acids. Germline assignment: CDR1 SGHRS and CDR2 YFSETQ. Deletions cut 0 bases from V and 0 bases from J, with 10 bases between.